Detailed here is one T cell receptor (beta chain). Its target is unknown. This sample stems from a study of OX40 agonist ivuxolimab in advanced cancers. Study context: Subjects had a mean age of around 60 years, with a range of roughly 20 to 79; about 83% were male.

V was pared by 0 bases and J by 3 bases, with 7 bases between. Per germline, CDR1 SGDLS and CDR2 YYNGEE. This CDR3 has 15 amino acids. Study-level results: Among the lowest peripheral clonal expansion occurred in 0.1-3.0 mg/kg partial responders.

TCRdb keeps only in-frame clones here, not all; method: immunoSEQ multiplex PCR. The sample carries 68,000 or so clones, 86% recorded once. Patients with autoimmune history or systemic immunosuppression were excluded. The chain carries TRBV9 and TRBJ2-6, with a tentative D call TRBD2 (5 bases). The clonotype was recovered from an adult with an advanced solid tumor such as melanoma, head and neck, liver or kidney cancer. The sample here was CD4+ or CD8+ T cells sorted from blood, taken in a trial of the OX40 agonist ivuxolimab. The CDR3 region is CASSVAAGGANVLTF. In DNA form, the CDR3 reads TGTGCCAGCAGCGTAGCCGCGGGTGGGGCCAACGTCCTGACTTTC.